This T cell receptor (beta chain) was captured by sequencing in a study of blood T cell repertoires in COVID-19. Per the study methods: Amplification of reference gene primers provided the estimated nucleated cell counts. TCRdb's table, derived via immunoSEQ multiplex PCR, lists solely in-frame clones and lacks some. V and J calls and clone size come straight from that table; D and trimming were deduced from the DNA. The sample contains about 250,000 clones, 83% of which appear only once. Enrollees, about 18 to 89 years old, lived in approximately 25 US areas. Participant-reported clinical history was the basis for cohort assignment. The TCR was taken from a woman in her thirties or forties who had been exposed to COVID-19. Sequenced: PBMCs or T cells enriched from blood (not recorded which).

The CDR3 spells CSASPPDSLPNYGYTF. CDR3 coding DNA: TGCAGTGCTAGTCCCCCGGACAGTCTACCTAACTATGGCTACACCTTC. The chain carries TRBV20-1 and TRBJ1-2, with TRBD1 as a possible D gene (6 bases). Germline CDR1 reads DFQATT; CDR2 reads SNEGSKA (reference sequence). Trimming shortened V by 3 bases and J by 0 bases, and 17 bases separated the two germline ends. This CDR3 is built from 16 residues.